This T cell receptor beta chain appears in the sequencing data of a study of blood T cell repertoires in COVID-19. In the source study's methods: Amplification from reference gene primers served as the basis for estimated nucleated cell counts. The repertoire was sequenced with immunoSEQ multiplex PCR; TCRdb's copy has only in-frame clones and lacks some. V and J calls plus clone size are reproduced from that table; the DNA served to infer D and trimming. This sample has around 290,000 clones, with around 86% found just once. The sequenced material came from PBMCs or T cells enriched from blood (not recorded which). The receptor comes from a woman younger than 30 who had recovered from COVID-19.

CDR3 coding DNA: TGTGCCAGCAGCGTCAGAGCGGGAGGGAGCACAGATACGCAGTATTTT. This encodes CASSVRAGGSTDTQYF. The J gene is TRBJ2-3, the V gene TRBV7-2; the match to TRBD2 covers 10 bases. The CDR3 consists of 16 residues. The V gene's germline CDR1 is SGHTA and CDR2 FQGNSA. Germline trimming cut 5 bases from V and 0 bases from J; bases unmatched to any gene: 5.